The rows below give T cell receptor beta chains drawn from one sample of a study of breast tumors, draining lymph nodes, adjacent tissues. TCRdb independently ran MiXCR on the multiplex PCR reads; one entry per CDR3 protein. This sample yields about 140,000 distinct CDR3 sequences, of which 32% are seen a single time; about 2.3% belongs to the top ten. Sample: axillary lymph node tissue. The receptors originated from a female donor with breast cancer. Some clones in this sample may be carry-over from other donors' samples. CDR3s include the opening cysteine and the closing phenylalanine or tryptophan. The order of the fields is V gene, clone size, J gene, D gene, CDR3 protein, CDR3 DNA. D genes are given only for firm matches. Size is omitted from some rows. Given values are once, few, many or a class for expanded clones.

>TRBV10-3|many|TRBJ2-1|-
CAISEQENEQFF
TGTGCCATCAGTGAGCAGGAGAATGAGCAGTTCTTC
>TRBV9|many|TRBJ1-2|TRBD1
CASSGTGGYGYTF
TGTGCCAGCAGCGGGACAGGGGGCTATGGCTACACCTTC
>TRBV20-1|-|TRBJ2-5|-
CSARAEGVRETQYF
TGCAGTGCTAGAGCGGAAGGGGTGCGGGAGACCCAGTACTTC
>TRBV20-1|-|TRBJ1-1|-
CSPSGTVLMNTEAFF
TGCAGTCCCTCTGGAACAGTCCTAATGAACACTGAAGCTTTCTTT
>TRBV6-1|many|TRBJ2-7|-
CASSELNYEQYF
TGTGCCAGCAGTGAATTAAATTACGAGCAGTACTTC
>TRBV6-6|many|TRBJ1-2|TRBD1
CASSSGGVLTGYTF
TGTGCCAGCAGCTCAGGGGGCGTTTTGACTGGCTACACCTTC
>TRBV9|many|TRBJ2-3|-
CASSVDSSTDTQYF
TGTGCCAGCAGCGTAGATTCGAGCACAGATACGCAGTATTTT
>TRBV6-6|many|TRBJ1-3|-
CASSYLERASLSSGNTIYF
TGTGCCAGCAGTTACTTGGAGCGGGCCTCACTCTCCTCTGGAAACACCATATATTTT
>TRBV15|many|TRBJ2-7|TRBD2
CATSRGTSGGPYEQYF
TGTGCCACCAGCAGAGGGACTAGCGGGGGCCCCTACGAGCAGTACTTC
>TRBV29-1|-|TRBJ2-5|TRBD1
CSANSGTEQETQYF
TGCAGCGCAAACTCCGGGACAGAACAAGAGACCCAGTACTTC
>TRBV10-3|many|TRBJ2-3|-
CAISEGTDTQYF
TGTGCCATCAGTGAGGGCACAGATACGCAGTATTTT
>TRBV19|many|TRBJ2-3|TRBD2
CASRAGGRGDTQYF
TGTGCCAGTAGGGCGGGGGGGCGGGGAGATACGCAGTATTTT
>TRBV18|-|TRBJ2-6|TRBD1
CASSPRQGAGGANVLTF
TGTGCCAGCTCACCGCGACAGGGGGCTGGTGGGGCCAACGTCCTGACTTTC
>TRBV5-1|many|TRBJ1-4|-
CASSLMGDEKLFF
TGCGCCAGCAGCTTGATGGGGGATGAAAAACTGTTTTTT
>TRBV19|many|TRBJ1-6|TRBD1
CASSPDRGQALHF
TGTGCCAGTAGTCCCGACAGGGGGCAAGCCCTCCACTTT
>TRBV12-3/TRBV12-4|-|TRBJ1-2|TRBD1
CASSLKTGDYGYTF
TGTGCCAGCAGTTTAAAGACAGGGGACTATGGCTACACCTTC
>TRBV12-3/TRBV12-4|many|TRBJ1-5|-
CASSLSRGPSNQPRHF
TGTGCCAGCAGTTTATCCCGCGGGCCCAGCAATCAGCCCCGGCATTTT
>TRBV6-6|many|TRBJ1-2|TRBD1
CASYDRGTTNYGYTF
TGTGCCAGCTACGACAGGGGTACAACCAACTATGGCTACACCTTC
>TRBV12-3/TRBV12-4|-|TRBJ2-7|-
CASSLRDVQYF
TGTGCCAGCAGTTTAAGGGACGTCCAGTACTTC
>TRBV20-1|-|TRBJ2-7|-
CSARPLRGDEQYF
TGCAGTGCTAGACCCTTGAGGGGGGACGAGCAGTACTTC
>TRBV7-9|-|TRBJ2-1|-
CASSLDPGSNEQFF
TGTGCCAGCAGCTTAGATCCCGGCTCCAATGAGCAGTTCTTC
>TRBV9|-|TRBJ1-1|-
CASSPLSQGHLNTEAFF
TGTGCCAGCAGCCCTCTATCCCAGGGACACCTTAACACTGAAGCTTTCTTT
>TRBV9|many|TRBJ2-1|TRBD2
CASSTSGGHTRNEQFF
TGTGCCAGCAGCACCAGCGGGGGGCACACCCGGAATGAGCAGTTCTTC
>TRBV13|-|TRBJ1-2|-
CASRDGYGYTF
TGTGCCAGCCGAGACGGATATGGCTACACCTTC